Listed here are 22 T cell receptor beta chains from one sample, sequenced in a study of graft-versus-host responses after intestinal transplantation. The data were produced by immunoSEQ multiplex PCR, yet TCRdb's version contains in-frame clones alone and is incomplete. Among over 20,000 clones listed, roughly nine tenths were seen once. The sample was PBMCs, taken more than 64 days after intestinal transplantation. These receptors came from a human patient who received an intestinal transplant, so some T cells may come from the graft donor.

The chain is built from TRBV27 and TRBJ1-5; D not certain. This CDR3 region has 15 residues. CDR1 is MNHEY, CDR2 SMNVEV, per germline (reference sequence). Trimming stripped 3 bases from V and 1 base from J, with 10 bases between. In DNA form, the CDR3 reads TGTGCCAGCAGTTTCCGCGGAGGGAGCAATCAGCCCCAGCATTTT. This translates into CASSFRGGSNQPQHF.

This chain connects TRBV11-2 to TRBJ2-1; D is possibly TRBD1 (6 bases). The CDR3 spans 16 residues. CDR1 is SGHAT, CDR2 FQNNGV, per germline. V shed 5 bases and J shed 1 base, with 15 bases lying between them. Here the CDR3 DNA reads TGTGCCAGCAGCCCACAGGCAGGGGCATCCTACAATGAGCAGTTCTTC. It is translated as CASSPQAGASYNEQFF.

V usage is TRBV7-8 and J usage is TRBJ2-1; D ambiguous. CDR1 and CDR2 from the germline V gene are SGHVS and FQNEAQ. The V end lost 5 bases, the J end lost 8 bases, and 13 bases lay between the germline ends. CDR3 length: 13 residues. This CDR3 reads CASSGWDFDEQFF. CDR3 coding DNA: TGTGCCAGCAGCGGATGGGATTTTGATGAGCAGTTCTTC. The whole variable domain, filled in from reference TRBV7-8 and TRBJ2-1, reads GAGVSQSPRYKVAKRGQDVALRCDPISGHVSLFWYQQALGQGPEFLTYFQNEAQLDKSGLPSDRFFAERPEGSVSTLKIQRTQQEDSAVYLCASSGWDFDEQFFGPGTRLTVL.

This clone was recorded only once. This sequence joins TRBV4-3 and TRBJ2-2, with D maybe TRBD2 (6 bases). CDR3 length: 15 amino acids. Germline CDR1 reads LGHNA; CDR2 reads YSLEER. V was cut by 0 bases and J by 6 bases, with 11 bases left in between. In DNA, the CDR3 is TGCGCCAGCAGCCAAGATAACGGGGGTCCCGGGGAGCTGTTTTTT. Translating gives CASSQDNGGPGELFF.

CDR3 residues: CASSLAAAYNEQFF. The CDR3, as DNA: TGTGCCAGCAGCTTAGCTGCCGCCTACAATGAGCAGTTCTTC. This chain uses TRBV13 with TRBJ2-1, with no clear D. The CDR3 covers 14 residues. CDR1 and CDR2 from the germline V gene are PRHDT and FYEKMQ (reference sequence). Trimming cost V 1 base and J 2 bases, with 6 bases left between them.

This clone was observed a handful of times. V is TRBV5-5 and J is TRBJ1-1; D is ambiguous. This CDR3 has 12 amino acids. Germline V gene lookup returns CDR1 SGHKS and CDR2 YYEKEE (reference sequence). V was pared by 3 bases and J by 8 bases, with 11 bases between. The CDR3 spells CASSSGLGEAFF. In DNA form, the CDR3 reads TGTGCCAGCAGCTCCGGACTGGGAGAAGCTTTCTTT. The full variable domain, its missing parts supplied by reference TRBV5-5 and TRBJ1-1, is DAGVTQSPTHLIKTRGQQVTLRCSPISGHKSVSWYQQVLGQGPQFIFQYYEKEERGRGNFPDRFSARQFPNYSSELNVNALLLGDSALYLCASSSGLGEAFFGQGTRLTVV.

J is TRBJ1-2 and V is TRBV7-9, with 8 nucleotides matching TRBD1. This CDR3 region has 14 residues. V shed 4 bases and J 7 bases; nucleotides not matched to a gene: 8. The germline gives CDR1 SEHNR, CDR2 FQNEAQ (reference sequence). This CDR3 is CASSSLGQGGGYTF. The CDR3 DNA is TGTGCCAGCAGCTCCTTAGGACAGGGAGGTGGCTACACCTTC.

The CDR3 nucleotides are TGTGCCAGCAGCGTCACTAGCGGGGGGCATGATTCTGGGGAGCTGTTTTTT. It is translated as CASSVTSGGHDSGELFF. This chain joins TRBV9 and TRBJ2-2; 12 bases match TRBD2. CDR1 SGDLS and CDR2 YYNGEE come from the germline V gene. This CDR3 is 17 amino acids long. The junction had 10 bases not matched to a gene; V was cut back by 2 bases and J by 8 bases.

This clone was seen more than once but under ten times. The chain combines TRBV19 with TRBJ2-7; D perhaps matches TRBD1 (5 bases). V shed 3 bases and J shed 7 bases, with 13 bases lying between them. CDR3 length: 13 amino acids. Germline CDR1 and CDR2: LNHDA and SQIVND (reference sequence). For the CDR3, the DNA is TGTGCCAGTAGTATGGTCCAGGGCGAGGAGCAGTACTTC. This gives the protein CASSMVQGEEQYF.

The sample holds one count of this clone. The V and J genes are TRBV2 and TRBJ2-1, with D perhaps TRBD1 or TRBD2 (6 bases each). V lost 3 bases, J lost 7 bases, and 16 bases lay in between. CDR1 is SNHLY and CDR2 is FYNNEI in the germline V gene. The CDR3 is 15 residues long. CDR3 nucleotides: TGTGCCAGCAGTGAGGAGGGGGGTCTCGGGAATGAGCAGTTCTTC. Its protein product is CASSEEGGLGNEQFF.

The chain recombines TRBV6-1 with TRBJ2-3; 15 bases are shared with TRBD2. This CDR3 is built from 15 residues. After removal of 8 bases from V and 4 bases from J, the junction contained 4 bases not matched to a gene. CDR1 and CDR2 from the germline V gene are MNHNS and SASEGT. CDR3 residues: CASSGLAGGPDTQYF. CDR3 bases: TGTGCCAGCTCAGGACTAGCGGGGGGGCCAGATACGCAGTATTTT.

The chain links TRBV5-4 to TRBJ1-6; a possible D gene is TRBD1 (5 bases). The V end lost 1 base, the J end lost 8 bases, and 7 bases lay between the germline ends. CDR3 size: 13 residues. CDR1 is SGHNT and CDR2 is YYREEE in the germline V gene (reference sequence). CDR3 sequence (DNA): TGTGCCAGCAGCTTGTGGGGGGATTCACCCCTCCACTTT. This encodes CASSLWGDSPLHF. Combining the CDR3 with reference TRBV5-4 and TRBJ1-6 gives the whole variable domain ETGVTQSPTHLIKTRGQQVTLRCSSQSGHNTVSWYQQALGQGPQFIFQYYREEENGRGNFPPRFSGLQFPNYSSELNVNALELDDSALYLCASSLWGDSPLHFGNGTRLTVT.

This chain joins TRBV6-6 and TRBJ1-5; D is possibly TRBD1 (6 bases). With 3 bases removed from V and 8 bases from J, the gap between germline ends came to 20 bases. Germline V gene lookup returns CDR1 MNHNY and CDR2 SVGAGI (reference sequence). CDR3 length: 16 amino acids. The CDR3 DNA sequence: TGTGCCAGCAGTTATCGTTTTAGGGCAGGGGAAGAGCCCCAGCATTTT. Protein product: CASSYRFRAGEEPQHF.

This chain connects TRBV5-5 to TRBJ1-2, with 10 positions matching TRBD1. Looked up from germline, CDR1 is SGHKS and CDR2 is YYEKEE (reference sequence). J gave up 1 base and V 2 bases, and 14 bases lay outside the gene matches. This CDR3 spans 19 amino acids. The CDR3 sequence: CASSFGTGELTKLNYGYTF. As DNA, the CDR3 is TGTGCCAGCAGCTTTGGGACAGGGGAACTTACGAAGCTTAACTATGGCTACACCTTC.

This rearrangement joins TRBV7-9 to TRBJ1-6; D gene uncertain. CDR1 and CDR2 from the germline V gene are SEHNR and FQNEAQ (reference sequence). The CDR3 consists of 12 residues. V shed 5 bases and J shed 5 bases, with 4 bases lying between them. CDR3 DNA sequence: TGTGCCAGCAGCCAGGATAATTCACCCCTCCACTTT. It is translated as CASSQDNSPLHF.

J is TRBJ1-2 and V is TRBV27, with 10 bases aligning to TRBD1. CDR1 and CDR2 (germline): MNHEY, SMNVEV (reference sequence). The CDR3 consists of 15 residues. Trimming cost V 0 bases and J 8 bases; bases outside gene matches: 6. CDR3 sequence (DNA): TGTGCCAGCAGTTTATCCTCCGGGACAGGGGTAGGCTACACCTTC. Its translation is CASSLSSGTGVGYTF.

The rearrangement joins TRBV2 to TRBJ2-3, with 11 bases aligning to TRBD2. The CDR3 runs 15 residues. Germline-derived CDR1 and CDR2 are SNHLY and FYNNEI. With V trimmed by 6 bases and J by 1 base, 3 bases remained unmatched. This CDR3 is CASRETSGGTDTQYF. The CDR3 DNA reads as TGTGCCAGCAGAGAGACTAGCGGGGGCACAGATACGCAGTATTTT. Using reference TRBV2 and TRBJ2-3 for the parts outside the CDR3, the full variable domain is EPEVTQTPSHQVTQMGQEVILRCVPISNHLYFYWYRQILGQKVEFLVSFYNNEISEKSEIFDDQFSVERPDGSNFTLKIRSTKLEDSAMYFCASRETSGGTDTQYFGPGTRLTVL.

The chain combines TRBV7-2 with TRBJ1-2; no reliable D call. V shed 0 bases and J shed 1 base, with 9 bases lying between them. This CDR3 has 15 amino acids. In germline, CDR1 is SGHTA, CDR2 FQGNSA. Here the CDR3 DNA reads TGTGCCAGCAGCTTAGCAGGAGGGCTTAACTATGGCTACACCTTC. Protein sequence: CASSLAGGLNYGYTF.

The CDR3 DNA reads TGTGCCAGCAGCTTAGGAGACTTACTTGAGCAGTTCTTC. This codes for CASSLGDLLEQFF. J is TRBJ2-1 and V is TRBV5-6; D is uncertain. CDR3 length: 13 residues. Germline V gives CDR1 SGHDT, CDR2 YYEEEE. V lost 2 bases, J lost 9 bases, and 12 bases lay in between.

The gene calls are TRBV29-1 and TRBJ2-5, with a tentative D call TRBD2 (7 bases). In germline, CDR1 is SQVTM, CDR2 ANQGSEA. There are 12 residues in the CDR3. V lost 8 bases and J lost 5, with 15 bases in between. CDR3 region: CSFLGGEETQYF. In nucleotides, the CDR3 is TGCAGCTTCCTAGGGGGGGAGGAGACCCAGTACTTC.

V gene TRBV9 combines with J gene TRBJ2-5; 13 bases fit TRBD2. The length of the CDR3 is 16 residues. After removal of 3 bases from V and 1 base from J, the junction contained 3 bases not matched to a gene. Germline V gene lookup returns CDR1 SGDLS and CDR2 YYNGEE. The CDR3 DNA sequence: TGTGCCAGCAGCGCGGGACTAGCGGGGATCCAAGAGACCCAGTACTTC. Its protein is CASSAGLAGIQETQYF.

This clone was counted once. V is TRBV4-3 and J is TRBJ2-3; D is uncertain. Germline V lookup: CDR1 LGHNA, CDR2 YSLEER. The germline V and J ends were trimmed by 1 base and 0 bases, with 8 bases remaining between them. CDR3 length: 15 amino acids. CDR3 residues: CASSQAPPSTDTQYF. The DNA for the CDR3 is TGCGCCAGCAGCCAAGCCCCACCCAGCACAGATACGCAGTATTTT.